These 30 T cell receptor beta chains share one sample of origin, sequenced in a study of blood T cell repertoires in COVID-19. Some clones are missing from TCRdb's copy, which holds only in-frame ones; the method was immunoSEQ multiplex PCR. The sample carries a few hundred thousand clones, approximately 83% recorded once. The sample taken for sequencing was PBMCs or T cells enriched from blood (not recorded which). The receptors were gathered from a woman aged 30 to 39 who had recovered from COVID-19.

The chain is built from TRBV29-1 and TRBJ2-5; maybe TRBD2 (5 bases). The V end lost 3 bases, the J end lost 5 bases, and 7 bases lay between the germline ends. This CDR3 region has 11 residues. From germline, CDR1 is SQVTM and CDR2 ANQGSEA. The CDR3 reads CSVEPGETQYF. CDR3 nucleotides: TGCAGCGTTGAGCCGGGGGAGACCCAGTACTTC.

Of note for this clone: The same CDR3 can be traced to other DNA sequences in this sample. The V call is TRBV24-1, the J call TRBJ1-5, with unresolved D. V lost 2 bases, J lost 4 bases, and 2 bases lay in between. Germline V lookup: CDR1 KGHDR, CDR2 SFDVKD. This CDR3 region has 12 residues. CDR3 protein: CATSDSNQPQHF. The CDR3 region has the DNA TGTGCCACCAGTGATTCTAATCAGCCCCAGCATTTT.

This rearrangement joins TRBV19 to TRBJ1-4, with a weak D call TRBD1 (6 bases). The length of the CDR3 is 16 residues. Between the trimmed V and J ends, which lost 5 bases and 7 bases, there was a span of 20 bases. Germline CDR1 LNHDA, CDR2 SQIVND (reference sequence). The CDR3 nucleotides are TGTGCCAGTAGTGACGGGGAGGGACACCAAATTGAAAAACTGTTTTTT. This codes for CASSDGEGHQIEKLFF.

V is TRBV5-6 and J is TRBJ1-2; tentatively, D is TRBD1 (5 bases). Germline-derived CDR1 and CDR2 are SGHDT and YYEEEE. The CDR3 has 14 residues. With 2 bases removed from V and 8 bases from J, the gap between germline ends came to 16 bases. The CDR3 protein is CASSFLTGPLGYTF. CDR3 DNA: TGTGCCAGCAGCTTTTTAACAGGCCCCTTGGGCTACACCTTC.

The chain carries TRBV19 and TRBJ1-5, with 10 bases aligning to TRBD1. Trimming cost V 5 bases and J 3 bases; bases outside gene matches: 4. CDR1 LNHDA and CDR2 SQIVND come from the germline V gene (reference sequence). This CDR3 contains 15 residues. The CDR3 here is CASSSGQGINQPQHF. CDR3 coding DNA: TGTGCCAGTAGTTCGGGACAGGGGATCAATCAGCCCCAGCATTTT. Looking up the rest from reference TRBV19 and TRBJ1-5 gives the full variable domain: DGGITQSPKYLFRKEGQNVTLSCEQNLNHDAMYWYRQDPGQGLRLIYYSQIVNDFQKGDIAEGYSVSREKKESFPLTVTSAQKNPTAFYLCASSSGQGINQPQHFGDGTRLSIL.

This clone was detected a few times. The rearrangement uses TRBV2 and TRBJ2-2; 10 bases are a match to TRBD1. Germline-derived CDR1 and CDR2 are SNHLY and FYNNEI. The length of the CDR3 is 13 residues. Trimming removed 8 bases from V and 5 bases from J; junction bases left unmatched: 2. The DNA for the CDR3 is TGTGCCAGCCGGACAGGGGGGACCGGGGAGCTGTTTTTT. Protein product: CASRTGGTGELFF.

This chain uses TRBV4-2 with TRBJ2-7; 11 positions agree with TRBD2. The CDR3 totals 15 residues. Germline V lookup: CDR1 LGHNA, CDR2 YNFKEQ. Trimming cost V 7 bases and J 1 base; bases outside gene matches: 6. DNA of the CDR3: TGTGCCAGCAACCCGACTAGCGGGACGTCCTACGAGCAGTACTTC. Amino acid sequence: CASNPTSGTSYEQYF.

This chain uses TRBV18 with TRBJ2-7; tentative D call: TRBD2 (5 bases). Trimming removed 0 bases from V and 0 bases from J, with 12 bases in between. Germline CDR1 reads KGHSH; CDR2 reads LQKENI. This CDR3 contains 16 residues. DNA of the CDR3: TGTGCCAGCTCACCACCGAGAGGACTTAGCTCCTACGAGCAGTACTTC. It yields the protein CASSPPRGLSSYEQYF.

V is TRBV7-2 and J is TRBJ1-5; TRBD1 agrees at 7 bases. Trimming took 1 base from V and 4 from J; bases not matched to a gene: 10. Germline V lookup: CDR1 SGHTA, CDR2 FQGNSA. The CDR3 runs 17 residues. CDR3 nucleotides: TGTGCCAGCAGCTTAGGTGGTCGGGCAGGGGGAAATCAGCCCCAGCATTTT. It codes for CASSLGGRAGGNQPQHF.

This rearrangement joins TRBV18 to TRBJ2-5; no reliable D call. The CDR3 length is 12 residues. V was pared by 4 bases and J by 2 bases, with 5 bases between. Germline lookup yields CDR1 KGHSH and CDR2 LQKENI. The CDR3 sequence: CASSREQETQYF. The CDR3 nucleotides are TGTGCCAGCTCACGAGAGCAAGAGACCCAGTACTTC.

This clone showed up just once. The V and J genes are TRBV28 and TRBJ1-2; 9 bases agree with TRBD1. The germline V gene has CDR1 MDHEN and CDR2 SYDVKM. The length of the CDR3 is 14 residues. V lost 5 bases, J lost 7 bases, and 8 bases stayed unmatched. CDR3 in DNA: TGTGCCAGCAGTGTTCTTCGGACAGGGGCTGGCTACACCTTC. Its translation is CASSVLRTGAGYTF.

This clone was seen only once. The chain couples TRBV9 to TRBJ1-2, with TRBD1 identical over 9 bases. Germline CDR1 SGDLS, CDR2 YYNGEE. The CDR3 has 15 residues. Trimming removed 3 bases from V and 4 bases from J; junction bases left unmatched: 7. The CDR3 loop is CASSDGQGLFYGYTF. The CDR3 nucleotides are TGTGCCAGCAGCGACGGACAGGGGCTTTTCTATGGCTACACCTTC.

The chain couples TRBV11-2 to TRBJ1-1; 8 nucleotides match TRBD1. The CDR3 runs to 18 residues. CDR1 SGHAT and CDR2 FQNNGV come from the germline V gene. The V segment lost 3 bases and the J segment 0 bases; nucleotides outside the gene matches: 12. CDR3 sequence: CASSLRNDRGRMNTEAFF. As DNA, the CDR3 is TGTGCCAGCAGCTTGAGAAACGACAGGGGAAGAATGAACACTGAAGCTTTCTTT.

V and J are TRBV27 and TRBJ2-5; 8 bases agree with TRBD1. Germline values: CDR1 MNHEY, CDR2 SMNVEV (reference sequence). This CDR3 spans 16 amino acids. The junction had 9 bases not matched to a gene; V was cut back by 5 bases and J by 1 base. The CDR3 protein is CASSELDRGPQETQYF. In nucleotides, the CDR3 is TGTGCCAGCAGTGAGCTCGACAGGGGCCCCCAAGAGACCCAGTACTTC.

Concerning this clone: One junction end disagrees with the germline gene, perhaps due to a read error. The chain couples TRBV28 to TRBJ1-2; tentative D call: TRBD1 (6 bases). Germline CDR1 and CDR2: MDHEN and SYDVKM. The CDR3 extends over 15 amino acids. The CDR3, as DNA: TGTGCCAGCAGTCCCTGGAACCGGGACAACTCTGGCTACACCTTC. Encoded protein: CASSPWNRDNSGYTF.

This clone is a singleton in its sample. The chain combines TRBV6-5 with TRBJ1-5, with D unresolved. The CDR3 loop spans 16 amino acids. Trimming took 0 bases from V and 2 from J, leaving 11 bases between them. Germline lookup yields CDR1 MNHEY and CDR2 SVGAGI. The CDR3 nucleotides read TGTGCCAGCAGTTACTCTACCGGGGATGGCAATCAGCCCCAGCATTTT. This gives the protein CASSYSTGDGNQPQHF.

Here the CDR3 DNA reads TGTGCCAGCAGCTTGGCCGTCGTCTCGGAGGGCTACACCTTC. Its translation: CASSLAVVSEGYTF. This rearrangement joins TRBV5-5 to TRBJ1-2; D not certain. The germline V and J ends were trimmed by 0 bases and 8 bases, with 14 bases remaining between them. The length of the CDR3 is 14 residues. The germline gives CDR1 SGHKS, CDR2 YYEKEE (reference sequence).

The gene calls are TRBV18 and TRBJ2-1; TRBD2 might be the D (6 bases). V was clipped by 3 bases and J by 7 bases, with 13 bases between them. CDR3 length: 14 amino acids. The germline CDR1 and CDR2 sequences are KGHSH and LQKENI. The CDR3 spells CASSPDGTLNEQFF. The CDR3 DNA reads TGTGCCAGCTCACCCGACGGGACTTTGAATGAGCAGTTCTTC. Full variable domain (rest looked up from reference TRBV18 and TRBJ2-1): NAGVMQNPRHLVRRRGQEARLRCSPMKGHSHVYWYRQLPEEGLKFMVYLQKENIIDESGMPKERFSAEFPKEGPSILRIQQVVRGDSAAYFCASSPDGTLNEQFFGPGTRLTVL.

The chain uses TRBV7-2 and TRBJ1-1; 7 bases line up with TRBD1. CDR3 length: 14 residues. Trimming took 6 bases from V and 6 from J; bases not matched to a gene: 10. Germline CDR1 and CDR2: SGHTA and FQGNSA. Here the CDR3 reads CASSQGVGTAEAFF. CDR3 coding DNA: TGTGCCAGCAGTCAAGGAGTGGGGACAGCTGAAGCTTTCTTT.

This chain connects TRBV12-3 or TRBV12-4 to TRBJ1-2; weak D call: TRBD1 (5 bases). CDR3 length: 13 amino acids. V lost 3 bases and J lost 8, with 13 bases in between. The CDR3 bases are TGTGCCAGCAGTTTTAAGGGGCTAGGGGGCTACACCTTC. This translates into CASSFKGLGGYTF.

This clone turned up a few times. The rearrangement uses TRBV11-2 and TRBJ1-1; 8 positions match TRBD1. The CDR3 totals 16 residues. Germline V lookup: CDR1 SGHAT, CDR2 FQNNGV. V shed 1 base, J shed 2 bases, and the junction held 6 bases outside the gene matches. Here the CDR3 reads CASSLGMGTGNTEAFF. CDR3 coding DNA: TGTGCCAGCAGCTTAGGGATGGGGACAGGCAACACTGAAGCTTTCTTT.

V is TRBV7-9 and J is TRBJ2-6, with TRBD1 matching over 7 bases. Germline V gene data show CDR1 as SEHNR and CDR2 as FQNEAQ (reference sequence). This CDR3 region has 16 residues. The junction had 2 bases not matched to a gene; V was cut back by 3 bases and J by 0 bases. DNA of the CDR3: TGTGCCAGCAGCTTGACAGGGTTCTCTGGGGCCAACGTCCTGACTTTC. Translation: CASSLTGFSGANVLTF.

The gene calls are TRBV28 and TRBJ2-1, with 9 bases fitting TRBD2. With V trimmed by 5 bases and J by 5 bases, 10 bases remained unmatched. Germline loops: CDR1 MDHEN, CDR2 SYDVKM. This CDR3 is 16 amino acids long. CDR3 loop: CASSPPGLAGNNEQFF. The CDR3 DNA sequence: TGTGCCAGCAGTCCCCCGGGGCTAGCGGGGAACAATGAGCAGTTCTTC. Based on the CDR3 plus reference TRBV28 and TRBJ2-1, the full variable domain is DVKVTQSSRYLVKRTGEKVFLECVQDMDHENMFWYRQDPGLGLRLIYFSYDVKMKEKGDIPEGYSVSREKKERFSLILESASTNQTSMYLCASSPPGLAGNNEQFFGPGTRLTVL.

The rearrangement uses TRBV28 and TRBJ1-1; D is undetermined. The CDR3 is made up of 14 amino acids. In germline, CDR1 is MDHEN, CDR2 SYDVKM. The germline V and J ends were trimmed by 3 bases and 1 base, with 9 bases remaining between them. CDR3 DNA: TGTGCCAGCAGTTTCTCTGCCGGGAACACTGAAGCTTTCTTT. This codes for CASSFSAGNTEAFF.

The V gene is TRBV3-1 (or the pseudogene TRBV3-2), the J gene TRBJ1-3, with unresolved D. Trimming took 0 bases from V and 2 from J, leaving 23 bases between them. This CDR3 comprises 20 residues. Germline lookup yields CDR1 LGHDT and CDR2 YNNKEL (reference sequence). CDR3 sequence reads: CASSQDRWRGQDGAGNTIYF. The CDR3 coding sequence is TGTGCCAGCAGCCAAGATCGGTGGCGAGGGCAAGACGGGGCTGGAAACACCATATATTTT.

This clone was seen more than once but under ten times. This chain connects TRBV5-1 to TRBJ1-1; 7 nucleotides align to TRBD1. V dropped 0 bases and J dropped 1; count of bases not matched to a gene: 6. The CDR3 runs 16 residues. Germline V gene sequence: CDR1 SGHRS, CDR2 YFSETQ. CDR3 residues: CASSLAPTGQNTEAFF. In DNA form, the CDR3 reads TGCGCCAGCAGCTTGGCGCCGACAGGGCAGAACACTGAAGCTTTCTTT.

This clone was observed once. The chain combines TRBV9 with TRBJ2-5; 7 positions match TRBD2. The CDR3 is 14 amino acids. V was clipped by 4 bases and J by 5 bases; unmatched bases: 8. The germline V gene has CDR1 SGDLS and CDR2 YYNGEE. CDR3 in amino acids: CASSLGTIRETQYF. The CDR3 DNA reads TGTGCCAGCAGCCTAGGGACTATACGGGAGACCCAGTACTTC.

This rearrangement joins TRBV20-1 to TRBJ2-3; weak D call: TRBD1 (5 bases). The CDR3 has 14 residues. The germline V gene encodes CDR1 DFQATT and CDR2 SNEGSKA (reference sequence). The V end lost 3 bases, the J end lost 2 bases, and 12 bases lay between the germline ends. The CDR3, as DNA: TGCAGTGCTAGTAAGGGGCGCGTCACAGATACGCAGTATTTT. The encoded protein is CSASKGRVTDTQYF.

This clone was found a few times. The V gene is TRBV10-1, the J gene TRBJ2-7; 11 bases are a match to TRBD1. Trimming at V came to 6 bases and at J to 1 base, leaving 8 bases not matched to a gene. The germline V gene has CDR1 WNHNN and CDR2 SYGVQD (reference sequence). The CDR3 covers 16 residues. The chain's CDR3 is CASSITGTGGSYEQYF. The DNA for the CDR3 is TGCGCCAGCAGCATCACAGGGACAGGGGGATCCTACGAGCAGTACTTC.

This chain joins TRBV19 and TRBJ1-1; D might be TRBD1 (5 bases). Per germline, CDR1 LNHDA and CDR2 SQIVND (reference sequence). V lost 7 bases to trimming and J lost 1 base, with 13 bases between them. This CDR3 comprises 14 residues. Here the CDR3 reads CASIGTRWNTEAFF. In nucleotides, the CDR3 is TGTGCCAGTATCGGGACTCGGTGGAACACTGAAGCTTTCTTT.